The text below deals with one T cell receptor (beta chain). J lost 2 bases, V lost 5 bases, and 3 bases had no gene match. From germline, CDR1 is SGHTA and CDR2 FQGTGA. This CDR3 is built from 14 residues. This record belongs to a study of blood T cell repertoires in COVID-19. Sequencing was performed with immunoSEQ multiplex PCR; in TCRdb, only in-frame clones are kept and a portion is missing. The data hold about 200,000 clones, with 86% observed a single time. The J gene is TRBJ1-3, the V gene TRBV7-3; 7 bases map to TRBD1. The receptor's source is a woman between 50 and 59 years old with COVID-19, enrolled during active disease. Sequencing was performed on peripheral blood. This CDR3 is CASSPTGTGNTIYF. The CDR3 coding sequence is TGTGCCAGCAGCCCGACAGGGACTGGAAACACCATATATTTT.